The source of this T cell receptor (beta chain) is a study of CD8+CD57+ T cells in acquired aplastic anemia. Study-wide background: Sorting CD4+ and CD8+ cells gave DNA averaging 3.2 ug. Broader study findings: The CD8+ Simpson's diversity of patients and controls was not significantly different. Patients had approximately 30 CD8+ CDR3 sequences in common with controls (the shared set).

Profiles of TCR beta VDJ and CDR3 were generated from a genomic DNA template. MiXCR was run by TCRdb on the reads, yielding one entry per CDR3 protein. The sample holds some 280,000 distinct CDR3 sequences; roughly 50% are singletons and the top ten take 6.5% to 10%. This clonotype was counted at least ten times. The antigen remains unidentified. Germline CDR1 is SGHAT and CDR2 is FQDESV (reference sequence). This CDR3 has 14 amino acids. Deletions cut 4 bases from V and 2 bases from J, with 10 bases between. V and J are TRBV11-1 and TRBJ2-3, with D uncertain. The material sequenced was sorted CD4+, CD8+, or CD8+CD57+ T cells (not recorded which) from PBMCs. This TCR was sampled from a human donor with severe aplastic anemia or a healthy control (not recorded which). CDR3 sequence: CASSSDPSTDTQYF. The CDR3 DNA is TGTGCCAGCAGCTCTGACCCGTCCACAGATACGCAGTATTTT.